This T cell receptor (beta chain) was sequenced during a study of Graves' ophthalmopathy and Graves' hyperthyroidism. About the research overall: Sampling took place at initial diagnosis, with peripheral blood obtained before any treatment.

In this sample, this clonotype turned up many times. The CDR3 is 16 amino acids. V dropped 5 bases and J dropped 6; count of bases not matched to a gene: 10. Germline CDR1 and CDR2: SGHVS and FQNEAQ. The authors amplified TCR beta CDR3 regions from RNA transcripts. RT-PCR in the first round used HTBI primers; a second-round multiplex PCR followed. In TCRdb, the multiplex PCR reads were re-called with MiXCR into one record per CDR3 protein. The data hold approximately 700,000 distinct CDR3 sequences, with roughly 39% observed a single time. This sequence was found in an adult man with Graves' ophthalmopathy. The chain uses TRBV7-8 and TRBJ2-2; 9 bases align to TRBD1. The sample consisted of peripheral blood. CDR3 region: CASSPRRDRVAGELFF. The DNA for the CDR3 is TGTGCCAGCAGCCCCAGACGGGACAGGGTGGCCGGGGAGCTGTTTTTT.